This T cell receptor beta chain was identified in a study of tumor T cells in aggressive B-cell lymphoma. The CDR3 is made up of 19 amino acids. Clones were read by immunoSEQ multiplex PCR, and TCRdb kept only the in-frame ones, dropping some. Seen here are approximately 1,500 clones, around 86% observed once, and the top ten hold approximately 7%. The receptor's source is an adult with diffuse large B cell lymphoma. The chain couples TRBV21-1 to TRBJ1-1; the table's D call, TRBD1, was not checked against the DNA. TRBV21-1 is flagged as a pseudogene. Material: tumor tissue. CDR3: CASSKVSGQGPSLNTEAFF. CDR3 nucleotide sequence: TGTGCCAGCAGCAAAGTTTCGGGACAGGGACCATCTCTGAACACTGAAGCTTTCTTT.